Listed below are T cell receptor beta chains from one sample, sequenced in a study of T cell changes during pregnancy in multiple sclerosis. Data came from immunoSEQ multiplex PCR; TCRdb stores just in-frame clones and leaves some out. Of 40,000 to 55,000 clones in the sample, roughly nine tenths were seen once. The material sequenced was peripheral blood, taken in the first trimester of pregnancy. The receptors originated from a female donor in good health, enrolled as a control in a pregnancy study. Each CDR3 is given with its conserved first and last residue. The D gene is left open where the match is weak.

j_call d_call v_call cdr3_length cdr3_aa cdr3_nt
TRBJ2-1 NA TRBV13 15 CASSPREGAYNEQFF TGTGCCAGCAGCCCTCGGGAGGGGGCTTACAATGAGCAGTTCTTC
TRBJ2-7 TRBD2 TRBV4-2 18 CASSQFSPGRVDSYEQYF TGTGCCAGCAGCCAATTCAGCCCCGGGAGGGTGGATTCCTACGAGCAGTACTTC
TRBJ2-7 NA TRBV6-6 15 CASSYSMVRGYEQYF TGTGCCAGCAGTTACTCGATGGTCAGGGGCTACGAGCAGTACTTC
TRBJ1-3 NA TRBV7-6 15 CASSSGWGAGNTIYF TGTGCCAGCAGCTCGGGATGGGGTGCTGGAAACACCATATATTTT
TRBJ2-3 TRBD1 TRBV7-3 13 CASEGQSTDTQYF TGTGCCAGCGAGGGACAGTCCACAGATACGCAGTATTTT
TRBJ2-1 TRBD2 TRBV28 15 CASSLSGLANNEQFF TGTGCCAGCAGTTTAAGTGGACTAGCGAACAATGAGCAGTTCTTC
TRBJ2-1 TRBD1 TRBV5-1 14 CASSRDRPYNEQFF TGCGCCAGCAGCCGGGACAGGCCCTACAATGAGCAGTTCTTC
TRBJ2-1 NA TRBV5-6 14 CASSPEGSSNEQFF TGTGCCAGCAGCCCGGAGGGTTCCAGCAATGAGCAGTTCTTC
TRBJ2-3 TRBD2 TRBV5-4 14 CASSYGTNTDTQYF TGTGCCAGCAGCTACGGGACTAACACAGATACGCAGTATTTT
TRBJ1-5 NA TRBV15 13 CATSRDGNQPQHF TGTGCCACCAGCAGAGACGGCAATCAGCCCCAGCATTTT
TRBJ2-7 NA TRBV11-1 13 CASSPGFAYEQYF TGTGCCAGCAGCCCAGGGTTCGCCTACGAGCAGTACTTC
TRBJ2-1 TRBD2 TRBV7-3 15 CASSLGTSGVNEQFF TGTGCCAGCAGCTTAGGGACTAGCGGGGTCAATGAGCAGTTCTTC
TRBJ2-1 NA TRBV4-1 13 CASSQVAGLEQFF TGCGCCAGCAGCCAAGTGGCAGGGTTAGAGCAGTTCTTC
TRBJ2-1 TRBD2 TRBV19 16 CASSIGGGLSKGEQFF TGTGCCAGTAGTATCGGGGGGGGCCTCTCCAAAGGTGAGCAGTTCTTC
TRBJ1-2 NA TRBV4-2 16 CASSQVGDYLNYGYTF TGTGCCAGCAGCCAAGTCGGGGACTATTTAAACTATGGCTACACCTTC
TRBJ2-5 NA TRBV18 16 CASSPPYGGLQETQYF TGTGCCAGCTCACCCCCGTACGGGGGGCTCCAAGAGACCCAGTACTTC
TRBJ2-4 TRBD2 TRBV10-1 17 CASSRTSGREAKNIQYF TGCGCCAGCAGCCGGACTAGCGGGAGGGAAGCCAAAAACATTCAGTACTTC
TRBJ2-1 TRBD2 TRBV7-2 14 CASSSGTSVYEQFF TGTGCCAGCAGCTCCGGGACTAGCGTGTATGAGCAGTTCTTC
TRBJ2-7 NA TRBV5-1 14 CASSTGDRAYEQYF TGCGCCAGCAGCACGGGTGACAGAGCCTACGAGCAGTACTTC
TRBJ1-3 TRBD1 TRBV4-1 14 CASSQDGTDKTIYF TGCGCCAGCAGCCAAGACGGGACAGATAAAACCATATATTTT
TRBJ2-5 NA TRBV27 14 CASSLTGAHETQYF TGTGCCAGCAGTTTAACTGGGGCTCACGAGACCCAGTACTTC